The next 3 T cell receptor beta chains were all read from a single sample in a study of T-cell memory formation after mild COVID-19. TCRdb redid the calling of the 5' RACE reads with MiXCR, one entry per CDR3 protein. The repertoire consists of 450,000 to 650,000 distinct CDR3 sequences, with less than 25% occurring once and the leading ten covering around 9.2%. Sequenced material: PBMCs or a T cell subset sorted from them (not recorded which). The receptors come from an adult woman who had mild COVID-19 (a few samples of this study predate the infection). Cell type and time point are not known.

This chain connects TRBV11-1 to TRBJ2-3; D gene unclear. There are 12 residues in the CDR3. CDR1 and CDR2 (germline): SGHAT, FQDESV (reference sequence). V was cut by 5 bases and J by 6 bases, with 9 bases left in between. The CDR3 region is CASSTLGDTQYF. The CDR3 region has the DNA TGTGCCAGCAGCACCTTAGGGGATACGCAGTATTTT.

The sample holds a few counts of this clonotype. This chain connects TRBV7-3 to TRBJ2-5; 8 bases are shared with TRBD2. The CDR3 runs 15 residues. Trimming cost V 5 bases and J 5 bases; bases outside gene matches: 10. Germline loops: CDR1 SGHTA, CDR2 FQGTGA. The CDR3 protein is CASSRGGSRLETQYF. The CDR3 nucleotides are TGTGCCAGCAGCCGCGGGGGGAGTAGGTTGGAGACCCAGTACTTC.

This chain links TRBV14 with TRBJ2-2; perhaps TRBD2 as D (6 bases). Germline V gene lookup returns CDR1 SGHDN and CDR2 FVKESK. Trimming took off 0 bases at V and 4 bases at J, with 12 bases between the two ends. The CDR3 has 16 residues. CDR3 region: CASSQERLVGTGELFF. CDR3 in DNA: TGTGCCAGCAGCCAAGAGAGACTAGTTGGCACCGGGGAGCTGTTTTTT. Supplemented by reference TRBV14 and TRBJ2-2, the full variable domain reads EAGVTQFPSHSVIEKGQTVTLRCDPISGHDNLYWYRRVMGKEIKFLLHFVKESKQDESGMPNNRFLAERTGGTYSTLKVQPAELEDSGVYFCASSQERLVGTGELFFGEGSRLTVL.